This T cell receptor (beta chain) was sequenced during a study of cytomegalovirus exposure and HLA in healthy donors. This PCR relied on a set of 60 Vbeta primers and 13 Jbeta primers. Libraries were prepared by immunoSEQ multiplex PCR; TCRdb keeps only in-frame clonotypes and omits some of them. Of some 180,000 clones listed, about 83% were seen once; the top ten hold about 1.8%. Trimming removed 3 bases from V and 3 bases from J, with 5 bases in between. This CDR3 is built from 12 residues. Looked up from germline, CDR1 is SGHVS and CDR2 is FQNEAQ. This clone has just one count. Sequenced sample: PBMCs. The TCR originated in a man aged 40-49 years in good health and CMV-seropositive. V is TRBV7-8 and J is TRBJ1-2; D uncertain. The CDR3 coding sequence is TGTGCCAGCAGCTTCCAGGACTATGGCTACACCTTC. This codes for CASSFQDYGYTF.